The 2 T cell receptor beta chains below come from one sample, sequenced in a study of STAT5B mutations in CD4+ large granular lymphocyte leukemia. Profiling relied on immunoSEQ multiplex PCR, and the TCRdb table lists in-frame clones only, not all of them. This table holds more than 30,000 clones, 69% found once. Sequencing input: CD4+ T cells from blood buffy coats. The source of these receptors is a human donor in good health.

The CDR3 DNA sequence: TGTGCCAGCAGCCAAGCCCTGGGGGGCACAGATACGCAGTATTTT. Its protein is CASSQALGGTDTQYF. This chain joins TRBV7-2 and TRBJ2-3, with D perhaps being TRBD1 or TRBD2 (5 bases each). The V gene lost 5 bases and the J gene lost 1 base, with 13 bases spanning the gap. The CDR3 runs to 15 residues. Germline V gene data show CDR1 as SGHTA and CDR2 as FQGNSA.

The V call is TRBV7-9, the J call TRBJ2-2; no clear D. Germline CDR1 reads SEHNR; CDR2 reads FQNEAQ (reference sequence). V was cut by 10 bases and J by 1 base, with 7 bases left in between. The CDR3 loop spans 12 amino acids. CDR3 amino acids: CATPENTGELFF. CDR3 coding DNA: TGTGCCACCCCAGAGAACACCGGGGAGCTGTTTTTT.